This T cell receptor (beta chain) was recorded in a study of vaccination and CD4 T cells after COVID-19 (dated by TCRdb to between 2021 and 2024). About the investigation overall: Six males and four females were included in the convalescent cohort, with two Hispanic individuals, seven Caucasians, two Asians and one multiracial person represented. Participants got two doses of the Pfizer-BioNTech BNT162b2 vaccine (n=8) or two doses of the Moderna mRNA-1273 vaccine (n=2). Post-COVID blood samples were collected from convalescent patients a median of about 92 days after diagnosis, with a range of roughly 30 to 161 days. Post-vaccine blood samples were collected a median of around 70 days after the second vaccine dose, ranging from about 13 to 250 days. Culture stimuli were overlapping spike peptide pools from SARS-CoV-2 and from the common cold coronaviruses HCoV-NL63, HCoV-OC43 and HCoV-229E. As controls, cultures received a CEFX viral epitope pool (the positive control), an HIV-1 Nef peptide pool (the negative control), or no peptide at all. In approximately ten COVID-19 convalescent patients and a handful of infection-naive healthy vaccine recipients, the spike-specific CD4+ TCR repertoire before mRNA vaccination was compared with the repertoire after mRNA vaccination. Paper-wide results and their limitations: Although the median number of SARS-CoV-2-reactive clonotypes went up from 20 to 25 after infection to some 37 after vaccination, the increase was not significant. Among convalescent patients, a median 86.3% of the SARS-CoV-2-reactive clones seen after vaccination appeared only after vaccination, which suggests priming specific to the vaccine. The study included relatively few convalescent patients and did not analyze early timepoints after natural infection. Nearly all vaccine-specific clones in convalescent patients (304 of 307) were mono-reactive for SARS-CoV-2 spike rather than cross-reactive with common cold coronaviruses.

V is clipped by 3 bases and J by 1 base, and the sequence between their germline boundaries is 12 bases long. Reading the germline V gene (reference sequence) gives CDR1 LNHDA and CDR2 SQIVND. The CDR3 goes from the cysteine to the phenylalanine over 15 residues. The sequence is cut down to CDR3 DNA, 45 bases in frame from base 1. The sample holds a few counts of this clonotype. What this receptor recognizes is not known. No base qualities exist here, and no much larger clone lies one base off it. The treatment or condition label for this specimen denotes: roughly 10-day PBMC culture with coronavirus spike peptide pools or control peptides (ViraFEST assay). The ViraFEST assay was used in the study, in which antigen-specific T cells were expanded with peptide pools and expanded clonotypes were subsequently identified by TCR sequencing. Healthy vaccine recipients had no prior SARS-CoV-2 infection, confirmed by negative nucleocapsid antibody tests before and after vaccination. Each well held 1.5 million to 2.5 million PBMCs cultured with about 9.8 ug/ml peptide pools in IMDM containing around 4.5% human AB serum and around 10 IU/ml IL-2. Half of the culture medium was replaced with fresh IL-2-containing medium on days 3 and 7. CD4+ T cells were isolated after roughly 9 days of culture through negative selection using the EasySep CD4+ T cell isolation kit. Ficoll-Paque Plus gradient centrifugation was used to isolate PBMCs from whole blood, and the isolated PBMCs were then either used fresh or cryopreserved at -140C. In general, triplicate wells were set up for every culture condition.

Preparation of the library involved PCR. DNA from cultured CD4+ T cells underwent TCR sequencing with the Oncomine TCR Beta short-read assay at the Johns Hopkins FTIC core. The QIAamp micro DNA kit was used to extract genomic DNA from the cultured CD4+ T cells. Oncomine TCR Beta libraries from cultured CD4+ T cells were pooled using unique dual indexes and sequenced on an Illumina iSeq 100. For the original study's pipeline: Non-productive sequences were removed, and CDR3s that did not start with C, did not end with F or W, or were shorter than 7 amino acids were discarded. Antigen-specific clonotypes were identified with the MANAFEST web application by comparing peptide-stimulated wells with reference and other culture wells. To be called positive, a clone needed an FDR below 0.05, an odds ratio above 5, and a productive frequency above 0.1% in at least two of three replicate wells. A clonotype was classed as cross-reactive if the clonotype showed significant expansion both in SARS-CoV-2 spike wells and in at least one common cold coronavirus spike condition. Using R version 3.6.1, CDR3 homology was evaluated through Levenshtein distances (stringdist) along with unrooted phylogenetic trees (ape). The raw public reads went through TCRdb reprocessing: fastp at Q25, MiXCR clone calling, in-frame beta chains kept. Duplicate CDR3 protein sequences are folded into a single record with the most common DNA and genes. The V and J calls and clone size come from TCRdb's table, not from the authors' own analysis. Here the sample has 15,000 to 25,000 distinct CDR3 sequences; 42% occur a single time. Around a quarter of the sample is in the top ten clones.

This TCR was recovered from a human donor who received a COVID-19 vaccine. The rearrangement joined TRBV19 to TRBJ1-1; the D gene assignment is ambiguous. This specimen consisted of CD4+ T cells from blood, cultured in vitro, obtained before SARS-CoV-2 vaccination. In nucleotide form, the sequence is TGTGCCAGTAGTATCGAGAATCTGAGGAACACTGAAGCTTTCTTT. Its protein reads: CASSIENLRNTEAFF.